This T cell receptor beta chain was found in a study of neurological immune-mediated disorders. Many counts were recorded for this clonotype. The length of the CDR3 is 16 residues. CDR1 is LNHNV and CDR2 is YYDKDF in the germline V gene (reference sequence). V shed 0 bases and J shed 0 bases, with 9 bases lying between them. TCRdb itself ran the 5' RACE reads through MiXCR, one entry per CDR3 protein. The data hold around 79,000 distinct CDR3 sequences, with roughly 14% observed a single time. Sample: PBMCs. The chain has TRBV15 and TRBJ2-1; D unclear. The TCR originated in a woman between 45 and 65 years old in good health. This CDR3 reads CATSRDKASSYNEQFF. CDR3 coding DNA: TGTGCCACCAGCAGAGATAAAGCTAGCTCCTACAATGAGCAGTTCTTC.